This note documents a single T cell receptor (beta chain) sequence. Its antigen is unidentified. Each donor was healthy, and each was a bone marrow donor. This specimen comes from a study of cytomegalovirus exposure and HLA in healthy donors. V shed 5 bases and J 1 base; nucleotides not matched to a gene: 2. The CDR3 is 14 residues long. Germline values: CDR1 SGHDN, CDR2 FVKESK. The PCR made use of 60 Vbeta and 13 Jbeta primers. Here immunoSEQ multiplex PCR was the method, and the copy in TCRdb shows in-frame clones only, minus some. This sample's table has about 52,000 clones. Broader study findings: Across HLA loci, a later analysis found differing TCR association rates, with DRB1 most and HLA-C fewest. A later analysis linked a missense DCLRE1C variant to TCR beta V- and J-gene trimming. For most TCR sequences rarity was the rule, although some public TCRs occurred in many donors.

The rearrangement links TRBV14 to TRBJ2-4; TRBD2 agrees at 7 bases. The receptor was isolated from a woman aged 55-75 years in good health and CMV-seropositive. The sequenced sample was PBMCs. The CDR3 loop reads CASSWEGAKNIQYF. The CDR3 DNA reads as TGTGCCAGCAGCTGGGAGGGGGCCAAAAACATTCAGTACTTC. The whole variable domain, remainder taken from reference TRBV14 and TRBJ2-4, is EAGVTQFPSHSVIEKGQTVTLRCDPISGHDNLYWYRRVMGKEIKFLLHFVKESKQDESGMPNNRFLAERTGGTYSTLKVQPAELEDSGVYFCASSWEGAKNIQYFGAGTRLSVL.